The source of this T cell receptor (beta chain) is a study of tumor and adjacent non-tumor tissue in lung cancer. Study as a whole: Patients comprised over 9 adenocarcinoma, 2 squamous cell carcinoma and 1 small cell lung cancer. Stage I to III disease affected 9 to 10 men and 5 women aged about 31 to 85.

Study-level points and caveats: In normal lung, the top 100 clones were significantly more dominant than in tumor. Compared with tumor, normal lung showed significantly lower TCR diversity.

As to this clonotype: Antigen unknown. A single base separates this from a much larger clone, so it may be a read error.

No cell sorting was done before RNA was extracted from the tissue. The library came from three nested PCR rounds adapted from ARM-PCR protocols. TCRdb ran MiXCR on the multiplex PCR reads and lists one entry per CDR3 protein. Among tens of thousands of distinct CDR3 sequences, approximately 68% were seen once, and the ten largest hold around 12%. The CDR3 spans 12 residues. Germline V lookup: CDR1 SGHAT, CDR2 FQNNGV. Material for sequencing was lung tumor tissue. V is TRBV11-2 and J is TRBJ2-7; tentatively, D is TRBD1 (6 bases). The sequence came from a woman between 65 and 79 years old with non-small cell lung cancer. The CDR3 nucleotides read TGTGCCAGCAGTTTAACCAGGGGCGAGGAGTACTTC. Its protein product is CASSLTRGEEYF.